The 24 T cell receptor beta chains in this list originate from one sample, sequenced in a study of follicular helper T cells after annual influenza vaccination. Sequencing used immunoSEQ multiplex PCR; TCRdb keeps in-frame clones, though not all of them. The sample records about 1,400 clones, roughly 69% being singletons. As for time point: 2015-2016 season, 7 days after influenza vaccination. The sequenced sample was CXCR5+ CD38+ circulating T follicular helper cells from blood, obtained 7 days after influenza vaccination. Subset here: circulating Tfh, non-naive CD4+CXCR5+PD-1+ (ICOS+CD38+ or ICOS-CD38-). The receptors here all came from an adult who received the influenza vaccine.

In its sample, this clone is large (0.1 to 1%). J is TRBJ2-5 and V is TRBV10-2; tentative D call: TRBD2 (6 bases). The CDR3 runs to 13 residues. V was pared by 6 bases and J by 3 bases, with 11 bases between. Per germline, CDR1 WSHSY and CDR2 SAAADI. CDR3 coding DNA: TGCGCCAGCAGCCGCGGGGAGGAAGAGACCCAGTACTTC. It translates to CASSRGEEETQYF.

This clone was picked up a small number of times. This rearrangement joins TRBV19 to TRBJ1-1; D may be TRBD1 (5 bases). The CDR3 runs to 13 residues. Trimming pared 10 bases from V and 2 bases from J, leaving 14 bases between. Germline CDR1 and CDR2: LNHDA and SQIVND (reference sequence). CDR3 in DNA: TGTGCCACTGGACGGGGCCTCAACACTGAAGCTTTCTTT. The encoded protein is CATGRGLNTEAFF.

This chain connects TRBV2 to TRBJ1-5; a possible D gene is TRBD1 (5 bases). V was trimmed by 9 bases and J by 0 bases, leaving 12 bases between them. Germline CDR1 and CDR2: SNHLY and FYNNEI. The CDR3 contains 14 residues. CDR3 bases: TGTGCCAGGGGGGGACGGAATAGCAATCAGCCCCAGCATTTT. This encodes CARGGRNSNQPQHF.

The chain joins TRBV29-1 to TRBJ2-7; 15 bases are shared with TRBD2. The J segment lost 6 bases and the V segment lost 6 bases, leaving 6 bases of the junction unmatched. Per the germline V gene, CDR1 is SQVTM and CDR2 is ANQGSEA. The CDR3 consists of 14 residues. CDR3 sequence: CSVGTSGRWVEQYF. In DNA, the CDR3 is TGCAGCGTCGGGACTAGCGGGAGGTGGGTCGAGCAGTACTTC.

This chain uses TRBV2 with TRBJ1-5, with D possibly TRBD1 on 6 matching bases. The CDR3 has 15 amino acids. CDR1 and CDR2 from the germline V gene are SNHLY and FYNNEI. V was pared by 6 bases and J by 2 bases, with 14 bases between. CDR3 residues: CASSLQGVGNQPQHF. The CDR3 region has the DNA TGTGCCAGCAGCCTACAGGGAGTAGGCAATCAGCCCCAGCATTTT.

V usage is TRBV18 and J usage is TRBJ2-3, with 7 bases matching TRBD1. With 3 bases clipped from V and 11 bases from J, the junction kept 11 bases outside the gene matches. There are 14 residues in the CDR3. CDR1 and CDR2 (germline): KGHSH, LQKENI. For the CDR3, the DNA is TGTGCCAGCTCACCGGTTAAACAGGGGTTTGGGCAGTATTTT. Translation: CASSPVKQGFGQYF.

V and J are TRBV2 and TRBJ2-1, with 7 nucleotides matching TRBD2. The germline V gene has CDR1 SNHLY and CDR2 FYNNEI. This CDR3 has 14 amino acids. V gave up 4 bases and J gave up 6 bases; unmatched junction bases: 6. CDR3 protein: CASSALLASNEQFF. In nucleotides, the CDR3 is TGTGCCAGCAGTGCCCTACTAGCGTCCAATGAGCAGTTCTTC.

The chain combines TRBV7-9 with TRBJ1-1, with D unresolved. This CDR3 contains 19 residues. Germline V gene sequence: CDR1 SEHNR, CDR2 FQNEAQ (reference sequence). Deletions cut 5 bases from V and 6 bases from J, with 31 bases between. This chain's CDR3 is CASSQLSRGSSFQDAEAFF. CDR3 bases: TGTGCCAGCAGCCAGTTGTCTCGTGGGAGCTCGTTTCAGGACGCTGAAGCTTTCTTT.

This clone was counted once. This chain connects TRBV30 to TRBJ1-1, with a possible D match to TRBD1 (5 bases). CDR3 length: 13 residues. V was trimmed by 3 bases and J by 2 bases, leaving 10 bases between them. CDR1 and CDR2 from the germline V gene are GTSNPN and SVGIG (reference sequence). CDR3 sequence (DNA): TGTGCCTGGAGCGCCAGGGCCAACACTGAAGCTTTCTTT. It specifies CAWSARANTEAFF. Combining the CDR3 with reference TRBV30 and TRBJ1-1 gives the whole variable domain SQTIHQWPATLVQPVGSPLSLECTVEGTSNPNLYWYRQAAGRGLQLLFYSVGIGQISSEVPQNLSASRPQDRQFILSSKKLLLSDSGFYLCAWSARANTEAFFGQGTRLTVV.

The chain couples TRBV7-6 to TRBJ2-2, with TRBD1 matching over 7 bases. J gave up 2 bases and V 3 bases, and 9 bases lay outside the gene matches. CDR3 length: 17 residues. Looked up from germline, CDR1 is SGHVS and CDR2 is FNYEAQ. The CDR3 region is CASSLLPGTDNTGELFF. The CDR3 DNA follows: TGTGCCAGCAGCTTGCTTCCCGGGACAGATAACACCGGGGAGCTGTTTTTT.

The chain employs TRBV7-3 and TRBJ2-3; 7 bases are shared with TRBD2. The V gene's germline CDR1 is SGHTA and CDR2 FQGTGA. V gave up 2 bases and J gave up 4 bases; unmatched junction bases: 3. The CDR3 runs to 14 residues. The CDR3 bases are TGTGCCAGCAGCTTAGGGAGGGCCCCAGATACGCAGTATTTT. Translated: CASSLGRAPDTQYF.

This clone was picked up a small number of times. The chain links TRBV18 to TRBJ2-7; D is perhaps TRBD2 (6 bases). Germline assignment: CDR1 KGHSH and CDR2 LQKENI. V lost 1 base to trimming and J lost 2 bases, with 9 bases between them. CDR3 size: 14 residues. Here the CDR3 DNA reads TGTGCCAGCTCACCACTTGGCGGGACCTACGAGCAGTACTTC. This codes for CASSPLGGTYEQYF.

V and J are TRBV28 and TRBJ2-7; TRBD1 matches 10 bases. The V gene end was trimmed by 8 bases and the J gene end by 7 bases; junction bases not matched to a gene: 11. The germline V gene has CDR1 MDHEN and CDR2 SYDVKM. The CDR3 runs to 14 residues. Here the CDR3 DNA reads TGTGCCAGCCAGACGCACGGACAGGGGGTTGAGCAGTACTTC. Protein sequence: CASQTHGQGVEQYF.

CDR3 coding DNA: TGCAGCGTTGGGGTCGGAGCGGGAGTAGCCGGGGAGCTGTTTTTT. This codes for CSVGVGAGVAGELFF. The rearrangement links TRBV29-1 to TRBJ2-2; 8 bases map to TRBD2. V gave up 4 bases and J gave up 6 bases; unmatched junction bases: 10. This CDR3 has 15 amino acids. Germline V CDR1 and CDR2: SQVTM, ANQGSEA.

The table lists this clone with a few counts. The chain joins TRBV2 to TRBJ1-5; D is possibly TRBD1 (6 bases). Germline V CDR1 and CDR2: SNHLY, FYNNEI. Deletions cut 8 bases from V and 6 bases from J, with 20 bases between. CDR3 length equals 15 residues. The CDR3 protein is CASGGAVGLSQPQHF. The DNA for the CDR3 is TGTGCCAGCGGGGGGGCGGTGGGTCTTTCTCAGCCCCAGCATTTT.

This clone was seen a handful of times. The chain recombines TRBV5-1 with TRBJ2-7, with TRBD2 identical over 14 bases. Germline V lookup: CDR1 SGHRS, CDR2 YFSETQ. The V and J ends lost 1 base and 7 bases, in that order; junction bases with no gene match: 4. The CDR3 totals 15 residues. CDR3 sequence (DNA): TGCGCCAGCAGCTTGTCCGGGACTAGCGGGAGAGAGCAGTACTTC. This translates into CASSLSGTSGREQYF.

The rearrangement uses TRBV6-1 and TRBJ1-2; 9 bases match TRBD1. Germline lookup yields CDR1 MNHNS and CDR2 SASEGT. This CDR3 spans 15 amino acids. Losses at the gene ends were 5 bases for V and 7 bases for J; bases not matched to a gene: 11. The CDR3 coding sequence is TGTGCCAGCAGTTCGGCCGGGACAGGGCGAGGTGGCTACACCTTC. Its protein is CASSSAGTGRGGYTF.

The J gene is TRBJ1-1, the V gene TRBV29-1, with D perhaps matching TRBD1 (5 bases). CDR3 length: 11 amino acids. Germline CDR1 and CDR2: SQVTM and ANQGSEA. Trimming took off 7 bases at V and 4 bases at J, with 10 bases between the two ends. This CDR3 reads CSAGGGTEAFF. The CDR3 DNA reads TGCAGCGCCGGTGGGGGCACTGAAGCTTTCTTT.

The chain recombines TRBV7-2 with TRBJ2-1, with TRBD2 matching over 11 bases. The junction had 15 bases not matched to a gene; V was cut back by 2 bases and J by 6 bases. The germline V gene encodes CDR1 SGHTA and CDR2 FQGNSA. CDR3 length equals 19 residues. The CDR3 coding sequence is TGTGCCAGCAGCTTAACCCATCCGGCCATAGCGGGAGGGCGCAATGAGCAGTTCTTC. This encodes CASSLTHPAIAGGRNEQFF.

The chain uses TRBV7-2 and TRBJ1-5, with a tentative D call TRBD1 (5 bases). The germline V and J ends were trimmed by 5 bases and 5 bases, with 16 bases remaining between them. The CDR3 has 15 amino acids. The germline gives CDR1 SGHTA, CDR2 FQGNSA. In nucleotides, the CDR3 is TGTGCCAGCAGCCGTCAGGGTGGTATTTATCAGCCCCAGCATTTT. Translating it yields CASSRQGGIYQPQHF.

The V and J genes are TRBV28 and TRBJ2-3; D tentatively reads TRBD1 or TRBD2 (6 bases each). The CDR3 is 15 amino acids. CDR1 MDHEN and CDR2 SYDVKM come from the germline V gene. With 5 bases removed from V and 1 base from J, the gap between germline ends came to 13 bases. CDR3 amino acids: CASSLGGAGTDTQYF. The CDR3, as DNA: TGTGCCAGCAGTCTCGGGGGCGCGGGCACAGATACGCAGTATTTT. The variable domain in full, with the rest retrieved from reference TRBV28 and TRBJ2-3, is DVKVTQSSRYLVKRTGEKVFLECVQDMDHENMFWYRQDPGLGLRLIYFSYDVKMKEKGDIPEGYSVSREKKERFSLILESASTNQTSMYLCASSLGGAGTDTQYFGPGTRLTVL.

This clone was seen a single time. The CDR3 nucleotides read TGTGCCAGCAGCCTCTGGGGAGCGGGAGGCACAGATACGCAGTATTTT. It encodes CASSLWGAGGTDTQYF. The chain employs TRBV7-6 and TRBJ2-3, with TRBD2 identical over 8 bases. This CDR3 region has 16 residues. Germline CDR1 reads SGHVS; CDR2 reads FNYEAQ. The V and J ends lost 5 bases and 1 base, in that order; junction bases with no gene match: 8.

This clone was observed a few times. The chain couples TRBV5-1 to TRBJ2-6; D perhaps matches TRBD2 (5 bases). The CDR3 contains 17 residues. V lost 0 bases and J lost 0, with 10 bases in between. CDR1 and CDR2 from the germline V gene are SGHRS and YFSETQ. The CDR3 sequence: CASSLAIGSSGANVLTF. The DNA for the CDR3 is TGCGCCAGCAGCTTGGCCATAGGGAGCTCTGGGGCCAACGTCCTGACTTTC.

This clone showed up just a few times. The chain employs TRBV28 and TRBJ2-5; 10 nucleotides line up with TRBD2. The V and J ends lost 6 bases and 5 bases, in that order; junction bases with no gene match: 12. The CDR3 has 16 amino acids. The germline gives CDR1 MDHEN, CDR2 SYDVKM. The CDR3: CASSTSQAGGLETQYF. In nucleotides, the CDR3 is TGTGCCAGCAGCACCTCTCAAGCGGGAGGGCTTGAGACCCAGTACTTC.